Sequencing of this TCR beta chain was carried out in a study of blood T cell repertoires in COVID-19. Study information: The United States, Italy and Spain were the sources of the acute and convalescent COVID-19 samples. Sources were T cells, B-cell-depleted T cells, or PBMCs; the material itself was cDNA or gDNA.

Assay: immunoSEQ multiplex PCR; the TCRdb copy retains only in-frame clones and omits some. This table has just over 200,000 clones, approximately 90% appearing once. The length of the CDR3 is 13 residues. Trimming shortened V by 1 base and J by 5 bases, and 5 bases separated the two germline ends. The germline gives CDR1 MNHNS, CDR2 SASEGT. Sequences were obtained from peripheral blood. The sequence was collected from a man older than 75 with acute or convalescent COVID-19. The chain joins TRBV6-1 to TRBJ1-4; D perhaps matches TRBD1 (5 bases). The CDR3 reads CASSEGGNEKLFF. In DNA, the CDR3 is TGTGCCAGCAGTGAAGGGGGCAATGAAAAACTGTTTTTT.